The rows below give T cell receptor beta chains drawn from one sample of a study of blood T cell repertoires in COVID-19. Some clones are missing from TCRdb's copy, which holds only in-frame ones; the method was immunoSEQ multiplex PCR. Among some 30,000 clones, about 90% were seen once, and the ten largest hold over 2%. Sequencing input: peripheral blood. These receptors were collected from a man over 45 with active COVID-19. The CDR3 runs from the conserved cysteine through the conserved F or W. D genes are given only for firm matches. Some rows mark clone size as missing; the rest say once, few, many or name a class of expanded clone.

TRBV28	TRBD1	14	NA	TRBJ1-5	CASQGGQPNQPQHF	TGTGCCAGCCAAGGGGGACAGCCTAATCAGCCCCAGCATTTT
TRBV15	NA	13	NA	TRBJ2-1	CATRADRGGFEFF	TGTGCCACCCGGGCAGACAGGGGAGGGTTCGAGTTCTTC
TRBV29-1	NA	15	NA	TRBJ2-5	CSVVDTGTLVETQYF	TGCAGCGTTGTAGACACAGGGACCCTTGTAGAGACCCAGTACTTC
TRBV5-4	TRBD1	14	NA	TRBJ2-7	CASSLGQGAYEQYF	TGTGCCAGCAGCTTGGGACAGGGGGCCTACGAGCAGTACTTC
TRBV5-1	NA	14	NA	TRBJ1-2	CASSLAGRNYGYTF	TGCGCCAGCAGCTTAGCAGGCAGGAACTATGGCTACACCTTC
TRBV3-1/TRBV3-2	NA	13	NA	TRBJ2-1	CASSRHSYNEQFF	TGTGCCAGCAGCCGCCATAGTTACAATGAGCAGTTCTTC
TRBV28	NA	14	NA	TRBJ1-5	CASSPPGSNQPQHF	TGTGCCAGCAGTCCCCCAGGGAGCAATCAGCCCCAGCATTTT
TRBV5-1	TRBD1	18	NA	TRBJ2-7	CASSLSPTGTGTTYEQYF	TGCGCCAGCAGCTTGTCGCCCACCGGGACAGGGACTACCTACGAGCAGTACTTC
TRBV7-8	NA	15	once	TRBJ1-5	CASSLPQGPNQPQHF	TGTGCCAGCAGCTTACCACAGGGCCCCAATCAGCCCCAGCATTTT
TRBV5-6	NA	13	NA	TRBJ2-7	CASSLYGAYEQYF	TGTGCCAGCAGCTTGTATGGGGCTTACGAGCAGTACTTC